The rows below give T cell receptor beta chains drawn from one sample of a study of blood T cells in healthy people across ages. TCRdb called the 5' RACE reads again in MiXCR, with one record for every CDR3 protein. The sample consists of 800,000 to 950,000 distinct CDR3 sequences, around 36% of them appearing once. The sample comprised blood. The receptor source for this set is a young man in good health. The CDR3 runs from the conserved cysteine through the conserved F or W. Each record gives: CDR3 DNA, CDR3 protein, J gene, D gene, clone size, V gene. The D gene is left open where the match is weak. Some rows have no size entry. The others give once, few or many, or a class for an expanded clone.

cdr3_nt: TGCGCCAACAGCTTGGTGTCAGGGGGCAGGTACGAGCAGTACTTC
cdr3_aa: CANSLVSGGRYEQYF
j_call: TRBJ2-7
d_call: TRBD1
clone_size: -
v_call: TRBV5-1

cdr3_nt: TGTGCCAGCAGCTTAGGGACAGCGGCCAGAGAGACCCAGTACTTC
cdr3_aa: CASSLGTAARETQYF
j_call: TRBJ2-5
d_call: -
clone_size: -
v_call: TRBV7-2

cdr3_nt: TGTGCCAGCAGTTTATCAGACAGGGAAGAGACCCAGTACTTC
cdr3_aa: CASSLSDREETQYF
j_call: TRBJ2-5
d_call: TRBD1
clone_size: few
v_call: TRBV12-3/TRBV12-4

cdr3_nt: TGCAGTGTTACTCCGAGGGAGGAATACACAGATGCGCAGTATTTT
cdr3_aa: CSVTPREEYTDAQYF
j_call: TRBJ2-3
d_call: -
clone_size: -
v_call: TRBV20-1

cdr3_nt: TGCGCCAGCAGCCAAGATTTGGGGGACCCTGAAGCTTTCTTT
cdr3_aa: CASSQDLGDPEAFF
j_call: TRBJ1-1
d_call: -
clone_size: few
v_call: TRBV4-3

cdr3_nt: TGTGCCAGCAGTGGTCAGGACAGGGGATCCGGGGCCAACGTCCTGACTTTC
cdr3_aa: CASSGQDRGSGANVLTF
j_call: TRBJ2-6
d_call: TRBD1
clone_size: -
v_call: TRBV6-1

cdr3_nt: TGCAGTGTTAGTACAGGGGGCAAAAGTTCACCCCTCCACTTT
cdr3_aa: CSVSTGGKSSPLHF
j_call: TRBJ1-6
d_call: TRBD1
clone_size: -
v_call: TRBV20-1

cdr3_nt: TGTGCCAGCATCTTAATAAGTGATACGCAGTATTTT
cdr3_aa: CASILISDTQYF
j_call: TRBJ2-3
d_call: -
clone_size: -
v_call: TRBV11-2

cdr3_nt: TGTGCCAGCAGTTTTTTTGGACAGGGGAACTATGGCTACACCTTC
cdr3_aa: CASSFFGQGNYGYTF
j_call: TRBJ1-2
d_call: TRBD1
clone_size: -
v_call: TRBV12-3/TRBV12-4

cdr3_nt: TGCGCCAGCAGCCATGTCGGGGGGCTAGCGGCCAATGAGCAGTACTTC
cdr3_aa: CASSHVGGLAANEQYF
j_call: TRBJ2-5
d_call: -
clone_size: -
v_call: TRBV4-3

cdr3_nt: TGCAGTGCTAGGGGCGGAGGGGGCAATCAGCCCCAGCATTTT
cdr3_aa: CSARGGGGNQPQHF
j_call: TRBJ1-5
d_call: -
clone_size: many
v_call: TRBV20-1

cdr3_nt: TGTGCCAGCAGCTTACAGGGTTTTCGGGAGCAGTTCTTC
cdr3_aa: CASSLQGFREQFF
j_call: TRBJ2-1
d_call: -
clone_size: -
v_call: TRBV5-5

cdr3_nt: TGCAGTGCTAGAGTCCTGGACACTCAGATGGGGGGTATACACAATGAGCAGTACTTC
cdr3_aa: CSARVLDTQMGGIHNEQYF
j_call: TRBJ2-5
d_call: -
clone_size: -
v_call: TRBV20-1

cdr3_nt: TGTGCCAGCACCCCGGACGGACCGAATGAAAAACTGTTTTTT
cdr3_aa: CASTPDGPNEKLFF
j_call: TRBJ1-4
d_call: -
clone_size: -
v_call: TRBV12-3/TRBV12-4

cdr3_nt: TGCGCCAGCAGCCAAGCTTGGACAGAAGACTATGGCTACACCTTC
cdr3_aa: CASSQAWTEDYGYTF
j_call: TRBJ1-2
d_call: -
clone_size: -
v_call: TRBV5-1

cdr3_nt: TGTGCCATCAGTTCAACAACAGGGAAACGCACAGATACGCAGTATTTT
cdr3_aa: CAISSTTGKRTDTQYF
j_call: TRBJ2-3
d_call: -
clone_size: -
v_call: TRBV10-3

cdr3_nt: TGTGCCAGCAGTTTTGGACAGCCTTCGGAAAAACTGTTTTTT
cdr3_aa: CASSFGQPSEKLFF
j_call: TRBJ1-4
d_call: -
clone_size: -
v_call: TRBV12-3/TRBV12-4

cdr3_nt: TGCGCCAGCAGCACGCGGCCTCCTACTAGCGGGGGGACTCAAGAGACCCAGTACTTC
cdr3_aa: CASSTRPPTSGGTQETQYF
j_call: TRBJ2-5
d_call: TRBD2
clone_size: -
v_call: TRBV5-1

cdr3_nt: TGTGCCAGCATCCCGACAGGGGACTACGAGCAGTACTTC
cdr3_aa: CASIPTGDYEQYF
j_call: TRBJ2-7
d_call: TRBD1
clone_size: few
v_call: TRBV7-9

cdr3_nt: TGCAGTGCTAGGGATCAAGGGGCAGACAATCAGCCCCAGCATTTT
cdr3_aa: CSARDQGADNQPQHF
j_call: TRBJ1-5
d_call: -
clone_size: -
v_call: TRBV20-1

cdr3_nt: TGTGCCAGCAGCCAAGGGGAGGGGGCGCGTCAGCCCCAGCATTTT
cdr3_aa: CASSQGEGARQPQHF
j_call: TRBJ1-5
d_call: TRBD1
clone_size: -
v_call: TRBV4-2

cdr3_nt: TGTGCCAGCAGTTCGGCGGGAGAGACCCAGTACTTC
cdr3_aa: CASSSAGETQYF
j_call: TRBJ2-5
d_call: -
clone_size: few
v_call: TRBV12-3/TRBV12-4

cdr3_nt: TGTGCCAGCAGTTACGGAGGGTACCGAAATGAGCAGTACTTC
cdr3_aa: CASSYGGYRNEQYF
j_call: TRBJ2-7
d_call: -
clone_size: -
v_call: TRBV6-2/TRBV6-3

cdr3_nt: TGTGCCAGCAGTGCCAGGGGTAGTTCACCCCTCCACTTT
cdr3_aa: CASSARGSSPLHF
j_call: TRBJ1-6
d_call: -
clone_size: -
v_call: TRBV12-3/TRBV12-4

cdr3_nt: TGTGCCAGCAGTGACAACGGGTTGGTGAATGAGCAGTACTTC
cdr3_aa: CASSDNGLVNEQYF
j_call: TRBJ2-7
d_call: -
clone_size: many
v_call: TRBV2

cdr3_nt: TGTGCCAGCAGTTACTCTGGACTAGCCTACGAGCAGTACTTC
cdr3_aa: CASSYSGLAYEQYF
j_call: TRBJ2-7
d_call: TRBD2
clone_size: -
v_call: TRBV6-5

cdr3_nt: TGTGCCAGCAGCTTTGGGGGGGAAAATTCACCCCTCCACTTT
cdr3_aa: CASSFGGENSPLHF
j_call: TRBJ1-6
d_call: -
clone_size: -
v_call: TRBV7-6

cdr3_nt: TGCGCCAGCAGTGGGACAGGGAAGGAATATGGCTACACCTTC
cdr3_aa: CASSGTGKEYGYTF
j_call: TRBJ1-2
d_call: TRBD1
clone_size: -
v_call: TRBV10-1

cdr3_nt: TGTGCCAGCACCAAAGTCGAGCCGGGACAGGGGGCCTTTGGAAACACCATATATTTT
cdr3_aa: CASTKVEPGQGAFGNTIYF
j_call: TRBJ1-3
d_call: TRBD1
clone_size: -
v_call: TRBV28

cdr3_nt: TGTGCCAGCAGTTTACACCGGGACAGGATGCCAGATACGCAGTATTTT
cdr3_aa: CASSLHRDRMPDTQYF
j_call: TRBJ2-3
d_call: TRBD1
clone_size: once
v_call: TRBV12-3/TRBV12-4

cdr3_nt: TGTGCCAGCAGCTTATCCGGGACAGGGGTAGAGACCCAGTACTTC
cdr3_aa: CASSLSGTGVETQYF
j_call: TRBJ2-5
d_call: TRBD1
clone_size: many
v_call: TRBV7-3

cdr3_nt: TGTGCCAGCAGCTACGGTACAGGTCCGACCTATGGCTACACCTTC
cdr3_aa: CASSYGTGPTYGYTF
j_call: TRBJ1-2
d_call: -
clone_size: -
v_call: TRBV14

cdr3_nt: TGCAGTGCCCTGCCATCCCGGACAGATGTAGTCGGCTACACCTTC
cdr3_aa: CSALPSRTDVVGYTF
j_call: TRBJ1-2
d_call: -
clone_size: few
v_call: TRBV20-1

cdr3_nt: TGCGCCAGCAGCTTGGCCCCGACAGCGAACACTGAAGCTTTCTTT
cdr3_aa: CASSLAPTANTEAFF
j_call: TRBJ1-1
d_call: -
clone_size: -
v_call: TRBV5-1

cdr3_nt: TGTGCCAGCAGTAAATGGACGGCCGGTTACGAGCAGTACTTC
cdr3_aa: CASSKWTAGYEQYF
j_call: TRBJ2-7
d_call: -
clone_size: -
v_call: TRBV27

cdr3_nt: TGTGCCAGCAGCAGATCCACCCTGCAGGAGACCCAGTACTTC
cdr3_aa: CASSRSTLQETQYF
j_call: TRBJ2-5
d_call: -
clone_size: -
v_call: TRBV5-6

cdr3_nt: TGTGCCAGCAAAGGGGGCGCGAACACTGAAGCTTTCTTT
cdr3_aa: CASKGGANTEAFF
j_call: TRBJ1-1
d_call: TRBD1
clone_size: few
v_call: TRBV28

cdr3_nt: TGTGCCAGCAGCAAAGACCGCAGGACCCAGTACTTC
cdr3_aa: CASSKDRRTQYF
j_call: TRBJ2-5
d_call: -
clone_size: many
v_call: TRBV21-1

cdr3_nt: TGTGCCAGCAGCTTGATACCCTCCTACAATGAGCAGTTCTTC
cdr3_aa: CASSLIPSYNEQFF
j_call: TRBJ2-1
d_call: -
clone_size: many
v_call: TRBV7-3

cdr3_nt: TGCAGTGCTAGTGATACAGGCGAAGCTGGGGGCGAGCAGTACTTC
cdr3_aa: CSASDTGEAGGEQYF
j_call: TRBJ2-7
d_call: -
clone_size: few
v_call: TRBV20-1

cdr3_nt: TGCAGTGCGCCTGAACCGGGCCCCCCCTACGAGCAGTACTTC
cdr3_aa: CSAPEPGPPYEQYF
j_call: TRBJ2-7
d_call: -
clone_size: -
v_call: TRBV20-1

cdr3_nt: TGCAGTGCTAGGGGGGCGCTGAACACCGGGGAGCTGTTTTTT
cdr3_aa: CSARGALNTGELFF
j_call: TRBJ2-2
d_call: -
clone_size: few
v_call: TRBV20-1

cdr3_nt: TGCGCCAGCAGCTTGGGTCCACGGGTTTCAGCTACGCAGTATTTT
cdr3_aa: CASSLGPRVSATQYF
j_call: TRBJ2-3
d_call: -
clone_size: -
v_call: TRBV5-1

cdr3_nt: TGTGCCAGCAGCTTATGGGCCGGGGTGGGAAGCACAGATACGCAGTATTTT
cdr3_aa: CASSLWAGVGSTDTQYF
j_call: TRBJ2-3
d_call: -
clone_size: -
v_call: TRBV7-2

cdr3_nt: TGTGCCAGCAGCGTAGTTACCACAGATACGCAGTATTTT
cdr3_aa: CASSVVTTDTQYF
j_call: TRBJ2-3
d_call: -
clone_size: many
v_call: TRBV9

cdr3_nt: TGTGCCAGCAGTTCACCTCAGGGACAGGGCCCCAATCAGCCCCAGCATTTT
cdr3_aa: CASSSPQGQGPNQPQHF
j_call: TRBJ1-5
d_call: TRBD1
clone_size: -
v_call: TRBV6-2/TRBV6-3

cdr3_nt: TGTGCCAGCAGCTCCCCCGGGACAGGGGCCCATGAGCAGTTCTTC
cdr3_aa: CASSSPGTGAHEQFF
j_call: TRBJ2-1
d_call: TRBD1
clone_size: few
v_call: TRBV7-9

cdr3_nt: TGTGCCAGCAGCGGAGAGGGTGTAGCGATCAATCAGCAGTTCTTC
cdr3_aa: CASSGEGVAINQQFF
j_call: TRBJ2-1
d_call: -
clone_size: -
v_call: TRBV7-9

cdr3_nt: TGCGCCAGCAGCCCCTCTGGGACGTTTGAAGCTTTCTTT
cdr3_aa: CASSPSGTFEAFF
j_call: TRBJ1-1
d_call: -
clone_size: few
v_call: TRBV4-3

cdr3_nt: TGCAGCGCCGCGCCCCAGGAAAACAATGAGCAGTTCTTC
cdr3_aa: CSAAPQENNEQFF
j_call: TRBJ2-1
d_call: -
clone_size: -
v_call: TRBV29-1

cdr3_nt: TGTGCCTGCCAACTGACAGATTACAATGAGCAGTTCTTC
cdr3_aa: CACQLTDYNEQFF
j_call: TRBJ2-1
d_call: -
clone_size: -
v_call: TRBV30

cdr3_nt: TGTGCCAGCCTCCGTAGCGGGGATCGCACCGGGGAGCTGTTTTTT
cdr3_aa: CASLRSGDRTGELFF
j_call: TRBJ2-2
d_call: TRBD2
clone_size: -
v_call: TRBV12-3/TRBV12-4

cdr3_nt: TGCAGCGGGCGGATAGTGGGCACGTCTAATGAGCAGTACTTC
cdr3_aa: CSGRIVGTSNEQYF
j_call: TRBJ2-5
d_call: -
clone_size: -
v_call: TRBV29-1

cdr3_nt: TGTGCCAGCAGCGATCAGGGTGGTACCAATCAGCCCCAGCATTTT
cdr3_aa: CASSDQGGTNQPQHF
j_call: TRBJ1-5
d_call: -
clone_size: once
v_call: TRBV6-1

cdr3_nt: TGTGCCATCAGGGGGGGACAGATGAACACTGAAGCTTTCTTT
cdr3_aa: CAIRGGQMNTEAFF
j_call: TRBJ1-1
d_call: TRBD1
clone_size: -
v_call: TRBV10-3